This entry describes one TCR beta chain. Its antigen is not known. RNA was obtained from duplicate vials of 150,000 sorted CD8+ T cells per subset. These data originate in a study of human CD8 memory T cell subsets. Overall study results and limits: Stem-like memory and precursor exhausted T cells, unlike effector memory cells, were similarly highly diverse. Although both stem-like subsets shared clonotypes with effector memory cells, the stem-like memory and precursor exhausted T cell repertoires overlapped only minimally with each other.

UMI-labeled 5' RACE yielded the TCR beta libraries. Study processing details: Functional CDR3 beta clonotypes numbered about 2,700 to 20,000 per TCR beta library. TCRdb reprocessed the 5' RACE reads and stores each CDR3 protein as one record, lacking DNA. The authors' filters were not applied to this entry. The listing records roughly 10,000 distinct CDR3 sequences. The sequencing input was CD8+ T cells from PBMCs. The sequence was collected from a human donor in good health.

CDR3 loop: CASSQGYLGGEQYF. The chain combines TRBV4-3 with TRBJ2-7. The CDR3 is 14 residues long. CDR1 and CDR2 (germline): LGHNA, YSLEER.